These 29 T cell receptor beta chains share one sample of origin, sequenced in a study of T cell responses to AZD1222 COVID-19 vaccine. Produced via immunoSEQ multiplex PCR; TCRdb's table is partial and in-frame only. The table includes 95,000 to 150,000 clones, just over 90% detected once. Specimen: peripheral blood, collected on day 0 of AZD1222 vaccination. All receptors derive from an adult in good health.

This chain links TRBV6-2 or TRBV6-3 with TRBJ1-1; D not resolved. CDR3 length: 15 amino acids. V lost 2 bases and J 3 bases, leaving 13 bases between the germline ends. Germline lookup yields CDR1 MNHEY and CDR2 SVGEGT. The CDR3 sequence: CASSYVRGGDTEAFF. The CDR3 region has the DNA TGTGCCAGCAGTTACGTCCGGGGTGGGGACACTGAAGCTTTCTTT.

The chain recombines TRBV19 with TRBJ2-3; D not resolved. Per the germline V gene, CDR1 is LNHDA and CDR2 is SQIVND (reference sequence). This CDR3 contains 17 residues. Trimming removed 1 base from V and 0 bases from J, with 14 bases in between. CDR3 nucleotides: TGTGCCAGTAGTATAGCAATGGCGGCTCTTAGCACAGATACGCAGTATTTT. Protein product: CASSIAMAALSTDTQYF.

This rearrangement joins TRBV5-1 to TRBJ2-2; 9 bases line up with TRBD1. From germline, CDR1 is SGHRS and CDR2 YFSETQ. CDR3 length: 15 residues. The ends lost 4 bases at V and 4 bases at J; junction bases unmatched: 5. CDR3 loop: CASSVRQGVTGELFF. The CDR3 region has the DNA TGCGCCAGCAGCGTCCGACAGGGGGTCACCGGGGAGCTGTTTTTT.

The V and J genes are TRBV7-9 and TRBJ2-3; no firm D call. Trimming took off 4 bases at V and 8 bases at J, with 22 bases between the two ends. The CDR3 has 16 amino acids. Per germline, CDR1 SEHNR and CDR2 FQNEAQ (reference sequence). Written as DNA, the CDR3 is TGTGCCAGCAGCTCAGAGGCATTGCAGTTAGGTAGTACGCAGTATTTT. Its translation is CASSSEALQLGSTQYF.

The V gene is TRBV3-1 (or the pseudogene TRBV3-2), the J gene TRBJ2-2; 7 nucleotides match TRBD2. After removal of 7 bases from V and 3 bases from J, the junction contained 5 bases not matched to a gene. The CDR3 extends over 14 amino acids. Germline V gives CDR1 LGHDT, CDR2 YNNKEL (reference sequence). CDR3 coding DNA: TGTGCCAGCATAGGAGCGGGACACACCGGGGAGCTGTTTTTT. It is translated as CASIGAGHTGELFF.

This chain connects TRBV5-1 to TRBJ2-2; 10 bases are a match to TRBD2. CDR1 and CDR2 from the germline V gene are SGHRS and YFSETQ. The CDR3 has 16 residues. The trim removed 7 bases at V and 6 bases at J, leaving 12 bases unmatched. The CDR3 coding sequence is TGCGCCAGCCGACCAACTAGCGGGATAGCCCCCGGGGAGCTGTTTTTT. Translation gives CASRPTSGIAPGELFF.

The chain employs TRBV23-1 and TRBJ2-3; 10 positions agree with TRBD1. TRBV23-1 is known as an ORF, though its function is uncertain. This CDR3 is 19 amino acids long. V gave up 4 bases and J gave up 5 bases; unmatched junction bases: 18. DNA for the CDR3: TGCGCCAGCAGTCCCGGCGCCGACCGGGACAGGGGATCTGAAGATACGCAGTATTTT. The encoded protein is CASSPGADRDRGSEDTQYF.

This chain uses TRBV19 with TRBJ2-6; perhaps TRBD1 as D (6 bases). Trimming removed 8 bases at V and 2 bases at J, with 13 bases between. Germline CDR1 reads LNHDA; CDR2 reads SQIVND (reference sequence). This CDR3 spans 15 amino acids. The CDR3 loop is CASSGQLTGANVLTF. CDR3 sequence (DNA): TGTGCCAGTTCAGGACAGCTTACTGGGGCCAACGTCCTGACTTTC.

This chain's CDR3 is CASSQEAGLAGVTDTQYF. DNA of the CDR3: TGTGCCAGCAGCCAAGAGGCGGGACTAGCGGGAGTCACAGATACGCAGTATTTT. This sequence joins TRBV14 and TRBJ2-3; 14 bases match TRBD2. V lost 0 bases, J lost 2 bases, and 4 bases stayed unmatched. The CDR3 runs 18 residues. The germline CDR1 and CDR2 sequences are SGHDN and FVKESK.

The genes are TRBV5-1 and TRBJ2-7, with TRBD2 matching over 9 bases. Trimming removed 1 base from V and 2 bases from J; junction bases left unmatched: 16. The CDR3 spans 19 residues. The germline CDR1 and CDR2 sequences are SGHRS and YFSETQ. The CDR3 DNA is TGCGCCAGCAGCTTGCCTGAGCAGGGGGGCGGGAGGGCTACCTACGAGCAGTACTTC. This gives the protein CASSLPEQGGGRATYEQYF.

The chain uses TRBV5-5 and TRBJ2-7, with a tentative D call TRBD2 (6 bases). The V gene's germline CDR1 is SGHKS and CDR2 YYEKEE (reference sequence). The V and J ends lost 4 bases and 11 bases respectively, with 19 bases between them. The CDR3 is made up of 13 amino acids. The CDR3 bases are TGTGCCAGCAGCCGAAGCGGGTCCCTCCAGGAGTACTTC. Protein product: CASSRSGSLQEYF. The whole variable domain, remainder taken from reference TRBV5-5 and TRBJ2-7, is DAGVTQSPTHLIKTRGQQVTLRCSPISGHKSVSWYQQVLGQGPQFIFQYYEKEERGRGNFPDRFSARQFPNYSSELNVNALLLGDSALYLCASSRSGSLQEYFGPGTRLTVT.

This sequence joins TRBV5-5 and TRBJ2-7; tentative D call: TRBD2 (5 bases). Germline values: CDR1 SGHKS, CDR2 YYEKEE (reference sequence). The CDR3 is made up of 15 amino acids. The V and J ends lost 0 bases and 7 bases respectively, with 17 bases between them. The CDR3, as DNA: TGTGCCAGCAGCTTGGCCCCAGCGGCCAGTGGGGAGCAGTACTTC. Its protein is CASSLAPAASGEQYF.

The chain has TRBV2 and TRBJ1-4; TRBD1 might be the D (6 bases). V lost 6 bases, J lost 8 bases, and 13 bases lay in between. Germline lookup yields CDR1 SNHLY and CDR2 FYNNEI. The CDR3 contains 13 residues. This CDR3 is CASRGQGVEKLFF. CDR3 DNA sequence: TGTGCCAGCAGGGGACAAGGGGTGGAAAAACTGTTTTTT.

This clone appeared a single time. The rearrangement uses TRBV28 and TRBJ1-1, with D maybe TRBD1 (5 bases). The CDR3 is 15 amino acids. V dropped 3 bases and J dropped 5 bases, with 16 bases sitting between them. CDR1 is MDHEN and CDR2 is SYDVKM in the germline V gene. The CDR3, as DNA: TGTGCCAGCAGTTTGGGTGGGGCGGCAATGACTGAAGCTTTCTTT. Encoded protein: CASSLGGAAMTEAFF.

CDR3 region: CASSQTGAPGETQYF. CDR3 nucleotide sequence: TGCGCCAGCAGCCAGACAGGGGCCCCAGGTGAGACCCAGTACTTC. This chain links TRBV4-1 with TRBJ2-5; the match to TRBD1 covers 8 bases. This CDR3 is built from 15 residues. Germline V gene lookup returns CDR1 MGHRA and CDR2 YSYEKL. Trimming cost V 3 bases and J 5 bases; bases outside gene matches: 8.

The gene calls are TRBV6-5 and TRBJ2-3; D might be TRBD1 (6 bases). V was pared by 5 bases and J by 0 bases, with 12 bases between. The CDR3 runs 15 residues. Germline-derived CDR1 and CDR2 are MNHEY and SVGAGI. The CDR3 reads CASSPTGPSTDTQYF. The CDR3 DNA follows: TGTGCCAGCAGTCCAACAGGGCCTAGCACAGATACGCAGTATTTT.

This chain links TRBV9 with TRBJ2-7; 9 bases match TRBD2. J lost 3 bases, V lost 0 bases, and 10 bases had no gene match. The CDR3 loop spans 17 amino acids. Germline CDR1 is SGDLS and CDR2 is YYNGEE. CDR3 residues: CASSVDPAGGLIYEQYF. CDR3 DNA: TGTGCCAGCAGCGTAGATCCAGCGGGAGGCCTCATCTACGAGCAGTACTTC.

This clone was seen a few times. The chain carries TRBV9 and TRBJ2-2; no reliable D call. CDR3 length equals 14 residues. The germline V gene encodes CDR1 SGDLS and CDR2 YYNGEE. Deletions cut 0 bases from V and 7 bases from J, with 10 bases between. As DNA, the CDR3 is TGTGCCAGCAGCGTAGGGATCGACGGCGGGGAGCTGTTTTTT. This codes for CASSVGIDGGELFF. The entire variable domain, with the rest obtained from reference TRBV9 and TRBJ2-2, is as follows: DSGVTQTPKHLITATGQRVTLRCSPRSGDLSVYWYQQSLDQGLQFLIQYYNGEERAKGNILERFSAQQFPDLHSELNLSSLELGDSALYFCASSVGIDGGELFFGEGSRLTVL.

This clone was detected once. The J gene is TRBJ2-1, the V gene TRBV29-1, with TRBD2 matching 9 bases. CDR3 length: 14 amino acids. V was clipped by 2 bases and J by 7 bases; unmatched bases: 6. Germline V CDR1 and CDR2: SQVTM, ANQGSEA. The CDR3 is CSVEFGSGSNEQFF. The CDR3 bases are TGCAGCGTTGAATTTGGTAGCGGGAGTAATGAGCAGTTCTTC.

The chain links TRBV19 to TRBJ1-4; TRBD1 aligns across 8 bases. Trimming at V came to 5 bases and at J to 7 bases, leaving 9 bases not matched to a gene. The CDR3 consists of 15 residues. Germline CDR1 reads LNHDA; CDR2 reads SQIVND (reference sequence). The CDR3 DNA reads TGTGCCAGTAGTTCCAACAGGGGGATTGGTGAAAAACTGTTTTTT. Protein: CASSSNRGIGEKLFF.

CDR3 coding DNA: TGTGCCAGCGGAGTTAGCACAGATACGCAGTATTTT. Residues: CASGVSTDTQYF. The V and J genes are TRBV2 and TRBJ2-3; D is ambiguous. The V end was cut by 8 bases, the J end by 0 bases, with 6 bases between. This CDR3 is 12 amino acids long. CDR1 is SNHLY, CDR2 FYNNEI, per germline. Together with reference TRBV2 and TRBJ2-3, the CDR3 gives the full variable domain: EPEVTQTPSHQVTQMGQEVILRCVPISNHLYFYWYRQILGQKVEFLVSFYNNEISEKSEIFDDQFSVERPDGSNFTLKIRSTKLEDSAMYFCASGVSTDTQYFGPGTRLTVL.

This chain links TRBV2 with TRBJ1-1; no reliable D call. CDR3 length: 13 amino acids. Trimming removed 4 bases from V and 1 base from J, with 7 bases in between. Germline V gene data show CDR1 as SNHLY and CDR2 as FYNNEI. This chain's CDR3 is CASSVDKNTEAFF. The CDR3 DNA follows: TGTGCCAGCAGTGTTGATAAGAACACTGAAGCTTTCTTT. The full variable domain, its missing parts supplied by reference TRBV2 and TRBJ1-1, is EPEVTQTPSHQVTQMGQEVILRCVPISNHLYFYWYRQILGQKVEFLVSFYNNEISEKSEIFDDQFSVERPDGSNFTLKIRSTKLEDSAMYFCASSVDKNTEAFFGQGTRLTVV.

This rearrangement joins TRBV12-3 or TRBV12-4 to TRBJ1-1; D is uncertain. V dropped 6 bases and J dropped 5 bases, with 7 bases sitting between them. This CDR3 contains 11 residues. The CDR3 DNA is TGTGCCAGCAGGTGGGGAACTGAAGCTTTCTTT. Amino acids: CASRWGTEAFF.

The chain has TRBV24-1 and TRBJ2-1; 8 bases agree with TRBD2. The CDR3 is 17 residues long. The germline CDR1 and CDR2 sequences are KGHDR and SFDVKD. The J segment lost 6 bases and the V segment lost 3 bases, leaving 12 bases of the junction unmatched. CDR3 residues: CATSDPSGAGVPNEQFF. The DNA for the CDR3 is TGTGCCACCAGTGATCCCTCCGGAGCGGGAGTTCCCAATGAGCAGTTCTTC.

V usage is TRBV15 and J usage is TRBJ1-3; D is uncertain. This CDR3 comprises 14 residues. Germline-derived CDR1 and CDR2 are LNHNV and YYDKDF (reference sequence). Deletions cut 6 bases from V and 0 bases from J, with 9 bases between. CDR3 loop: CATRPGSSGNTIYF. For the CDR3, the DNA is TGTGCCACCAGACCGGGAAGCTCTGGAAACACCATATATTTT.

This clone was seen a single time. The chain employs TRBV6-5 and TRBJ1-1, with D uncertain. CDR3 length equals 13 residues. The V and J ends lost 2 bases and 2 bases respectively, with 6 bases between them. Per the germline V gene, CDR1 is MNHEY and CDR2 is SVGAGI. The CDR3 spells CASSYERNTEAFF. CDR3 bases: TGTGCCAGCAGTTACGAGAGAAACACTGAAGCTTTCTTT.

As concerns this clone: Other nucleotide sequences in the sample specify the same CDR3. The chain employs TRBV20-1 and TRBJ2-1; D remains unclear. The CDR3 has 11 amino acids. Germline V gene lookup returns CDR1 DFQATT and CDR2 SNEGSKA (reference sequence). The V end lost 6 bases, the J end lost 3 bases, and 6 bases lay between the germline ends. For the CDR3, the DNA is TGCAGTGCCTCCCTCTACAATGAGCAGTTCTTC. It is translated as CSASLYNEQFF.

The J gene is TRBJ2-5, the V gene TRBV18; a weak D match, TRBD1 (6 bases). CDR1 and CDR2 (germline): KGHSH, LQKENI. The germline V and J ends were trimmed by 3 bases and 3 bases, with 8 bases remaining between them. The CDR3 consists of 13 residues. CDR3 nucleotide sequence: TGTGCCAGCTCACCGGGGGACAAAGAGACCCAGTACTTC. This codes for CASSPGDKETQYF.

This clone occurred once. The V and J genes are TRBV7-9 and TRBJ1-5; D is perhaps TRBD1 (6 bases). Per the germline V gene, CDR1 is SEHNR and CDR2 is FQNEAQ (reference sequence). The CDR3 is 14 residues long. V lost 1 base and J 4 bases, leaving 8 bases between the germline ends. CDR3 sequence: CASSLGTANQPQHF. In DNA, the CDR3 is TGTGCCAGCAGCTTAGGGACAGCTAATCAGCCCCAGCATTTT.